The rows below give T cell receptor beta chains drawn from one sample of a study of T cell repertoires in cytomegalovirus infection. No antigen is known for these receptors. TCRdb processed the reads anew with MiXCR; each CDR3 protein has one entry. Of around 900,000 distinct CDR3 sequences detected, 30% to 40% appear once; the ten largest clones hold about an eighth. Sequencing used cultured CD8+ T cells from PBMCs, obtained from culture after CMV antigen stimulation. The source of these receptors is a human donor in good health (CMV status not recorded). Some clones in this sample may be carry-over from other donors' samples. Each CDR3 is given with its conserved first and last residue. D genes are given only for firm matches. Size is stated for part of the rows, as once, few or many counts, or as a class when the clone is expanded.

.	TRBV20-1	TRBJ2-5	.	TGCAGTGCTAGAGGCGGCGTTACCCCCAGAGAGACCCAGTACTTC	CSARGGVTPRETQYF
.	TRBV27	TRBJ2-6	.	TGTGCCAGCCGTCTAGGTGAGAGTGGGGCCAACGTCCTGACTTTC	CASRLGESGANVLTF
few	TRBV6-5	TRBJ2-2	.	TGTGCCAGCAGTTACGGGGCGAGCAGGGGGCTGTTTTTT	CASSYGASRGLFF
many	TRBV7-2	TRBJ2-3	TRBD2	TGTGCCAGCAGCTTAGTGGGGGGGAACACAGATACGCAGTATTTT	CASSLVGGNTDTQYF
once	TRBV12-3/TRBV12-4	TRBJ1-5	.	TGTGCCAGCAGTTTCATGCCCGGTAGCAATCAGCCCCAGCATTTT	CASSFMPGSNQPQHF
many	TRBV7-9	TRBJ2-5	TRBD2	TGTGCCAGCAGCTCAACCCGGCGGGGGGCCCTAGAGACCCAGTACTTC	CASSSTRRGALETQYF
few	TRBV6-4	TRBJ2-3	.	TGTGCCAGCAGTGACGGTTACAATACGCAGTATTTT	CASSDGYNTQYF
few	TRBV28	TRBJ2-1	.	TGTGCCAGCAGTTTCTGGGGGACGTTCCTCAATGAGCAGTTCTTC	CASSFWGTFLNEQFF
.	TRBV4-1	TRBJ2-3	.	TGCGCCAGCAGCCAAGACTTCCGCGGGGGCGTAGATACGCAGTATTTT	CASSQDFRGGVDTQYF
.	TRBV6-2/TRBV6-3	TRBJ2-1	.	TGTGCCAGCAGTTACGTGTACAATGAGCAGTTCTTC	CASSYVYNEQFF
.	TRBV12-3/TRBV12-4	TRBJ1-6	TRBD1	TGTGCCAGCAGTTCGCGGACAGGGGGTTCACCCCTCCACTTT	CASSSRTGGSPLHF
few	TRBV7-3	TRBJ1-2	.	TGTGCCAGCAGCTTAAACAGAGCCCCCGGCTATGGCTACACCTTC	CASSLNRAPGYGYTF
.	TRBV20-1	TRBJ2-5	.	TGCAGTGCTAGAGTCACAGACCAAGAGACCCAGTACTTC	CSARVTDQETQYF
.	TRBV28	TRBJ2-3	.	TGTGCCAGCAGTTTGCAAGACACAGATACGCAGTATTTT	CASSLQDTDTQYF
few	TRBV2	TRBJ2-2	TRBD2	TGTGCCAGCAGTGAGGCGGGAGGCAGGAAGAACACCGGGGAGCCGTTTTTT	CASSEAGGRKNTGEPFF
.	TRBV12-3/TRBV12-4	TRBJ1-2	.	TGTGCCAGCAGGGGGATAGTTGGCTACACCTTC	CASRGIVGYTF
.	TRBV28	TRBJ2-1	TRBD2	TGTGCCAGCGCGCTAGCGGTCAATGAGCAGTTCTTC	CASALAVNEQFF
.	TRBV28	TRBJ2-4	TRBD1	TGTGCCAGCAGCCTCCTAGGGACAGGGGGCGACAAAAACATTCAGTACTTC	CASSLLGTGGDKNIQYF
.	TRBV20-1	TRBJ2-2	TRBD2	TGCAGTGCTAGTAACTTGCGGGAGCAGAACACCGGGGAGCTGTTTTTT	CSASNLREQNTGELFF
.	TRBV10-1	TRBJ2-3	TRBD1	TGCGCCAGCAGTGAGAGGTGGACCGGGACAGGTCCCACAGATACGCAGTATTTT	CASSERWTGTGPTDTQYF
.	TRBV7-3	TRBJ2-3	.	TGTGCCAGCAGCGAGGTAGAGAGCTCAGATACGCAGTATTTT	CASSEVESSDTQYF
.	TRBV2	TRBJ1-6	.	TGTGCCAGCAGCGCCCGGGGGAAGGGCTACCACGGAAATTCACCCCTCCACTTT	CASSARGKGYHGNSPLHF
.	TRBV2	TRBJ2-2	.	TGTGCCAGCAGTGAAGGGGGGGTCCGGGAGCTGTTTTTT	CASSEGGVRELFF
.	TRBV9	TRBJ2-6	TRBD2	TGTGCCAGCAGCGTAGAACTCGGGGGGTTCGGGTCTGGGGCCAACGTCCTGACTTTC	CASSVELGGFGSGANVLTF
few	TRBV6-2/TRBV6-3	TRBJ1-5	.	TGTGCCAGCAGCCCCCTGACATGGGGGGATCAGCCCCAGCATTTT	CASSPLTWGDQPQHF
.	TRBV15	TRBJ2-3	.	TGTGCCACCAGCAGACTGACGGGAATACGCACAGATACGCAGTATTTT	CATSRLTGIRTDTQYF
.	TRBV5-1	TRBJ1-1	TRBD1	TGCGCCAGCAGCTTTGGGTCGTCAGGGGGATCTGCGGCTTTCTTT	CASSFGSSGGSAAFF
few	TRBV6-1	TRBJ2-5	.	TGTGCGTCGGGGGGCAGGGGTGAGACCCAGTACTTC	CASGGRGETQYF
.	TRBV2	TRBJ1-1	.	TGTGCCAGCAAAACCGGCGCAGGGGTGAACACTGAAGCTTTCTTT	CASKTGAGVNTEAFF
few	TRBV27	TRBJ1-6	.	TGTGCCAGCAAGGAGGGTGGTCCCTATTCACCCCTCCACTTT	CASKEGGPYSPLHF
.	TRBV6-1	TRBJ2-5	.	TGTGCCAGCAGCTGGACAGTGATCCAAGAGACCCAGTACTTC	CASSWTVIQETQYF
.	TRBV6-1	TRBJ2-4	.	TGTGCCAGCAGCTCTCCAAGGGGATCCAAAAACATTCAGTACTTC	CASSSPRGSKNIQYF
.	TRBV5-1	TRBJ2-3	TRBD2	TGCGCCAAGAAGCGGGGGGCCAGCTCTTTTTTCTCTAGCACAGATACGCAGTATTTT	CAKKRGASSFFSSTDTQYF
.	TRBV4-3	TRBJ1-6	.	TGCGCCAGCAGCCAAGATAGGGCAGAGAATTCACCCCTCCACTTT	CASSQDRAENSPLHF
.	TRBV11-2	TRBJ2-1	TRBD2	TGTGCCAGCAGCATGGGACTAGCGAACTACAATGAGCAGTTCTTC	CASSMGLANYNEQFF
few	TRBV5-1	TRBJ2-7	.	TGCGCCAGCAGTTATGGTGATCGTATGGACACTCGATCCTACGAGCAGTACTTC	CASSYGDRMDTRSYEQYF
.	TRBV27	TRBJ2-6	.	TGTGCCACCAAGGGGGGGGGCAAGCCCCTCTCTGGGGCCAACGTCCTGACTTTC	CATKGGGKPLSGANVLTF
.	TRBV12-3/TRBV12-4	TRBJ1-2	.	TGTGCCAGTCTCCGGGGGGGATATGGCTACACCTTC	CASLRGGYGYTF
few	TRBV5-4	TRBJ2-3	.	TGTGCCAGCAGCTTGGGAGGGAGCCATAGCACAGATACGCAGTATTTT	CASSLGGSHSTDTQYF
few	TRBV6-2/TRBV6-3	TRBJ1-2	TRBD1	TGTGCCAGCACATTGACAGGGAGCGGATTTGGCTACACCTTC	CASTLTGSGFGYTF
.	TRBV7-9	TRBJ1-4	.	TGTGCCAGCGGTGGAACCCCGGGGATTAATGAAAAACTGTTTTTT	CASGGTPGINEKLFF
.	TRBV6-2/TRBV6-3	TRBJ1-2	TRBD1	TGTGCCAGTATCGGGACAGGGGGCGGAAGATATGGCTACACCTTC	CASIGTGGGRYGYTF
.	TRBV12-3/TRBV12-4	TRBJ1-5	TRBD1	TGTGCCAGCAGTTTAGCAGAAGGGGGCGGTCAGCCCCAGCATTTT	CASSLAEGGGQPQHF
.	TRBV11-2	TRBJ2-4	TRBD2	TGTGCCAGCAGCCCGAGCCCCGAGCGGGGGGGCTTAAACATTCAGTACTTC	CASSPSPERGGLNIQYF
.	TRBV9	TRBJ2-2	.	TGTGCCAGCAGCGCTACGGCAGGGGTCACCGGGGAGCTGTTTTTT	CASSATAGVTGELFF
.	TRBV7-9	TRBJ2-1	.	TGTGCCAGCAGCTCGTCGACAAGGTCGTACAATGAGCAGTTCTTC	CASSSSTRSYNEQFF
.	TRBV10-3	TRBJ2-6	.	TGTGCCATCAGTGTAACGACCGAGACTGGGGCCAACGTCCTGACTTTC	CAISVTTETGANVLTF
.	TRBV7-9	TRBJ2-3	TRBD1	TGTGCCAGCAGCTCCGACCCGATAAAAGACAGGGGCAGCTCAGATACGCAGTATTTT	CASSSDPIKDRGSSDTQYF
many	TRBV19	TRBJ1-5	.	TGTGCCAGTAGTATAGACCCAGGGCCCTTCAATCAGCCCCAGCATTTT	CASSIDPGPFNQPQHF
.	TRBV27	TRBJ2-3	TRBD2	TGTGCCAGCAGTTTATCGACTAGCGGGGGAATTAGCACAGATACGCAGTATTTT	CASSLSTSGGISTDTQYF
few	TRBV14	TRBJ1-3	.	TGTGCCAGCAGCCAAGTTTTACCAGGACACACCATATATTTT	CASSQVLPGHTIYF
.	TRBV6-6	TRBJ2-2	TRBD2	TGTGCCAGCAGTACCGAGGGAGCGGGGGTAACCGGGGAGCTGTTTTTT	CASSTEGAGVTGELFF
few	TRBV6-5	TRBJ1-2	.	TGTGCCAGCAGTCCCCCAACGAATCCGGGCGGCTACACCTTC	CASSPPTNPGGYTF
.	TRBV27	TRBJ2-2	TRBD1	TGTGCCAGCAGTACCGACAGGGGGGGAGACACCGGGGAGCTGTTTTTT	CASSTDRGGDTGELFF
few	TRBV27	TRBJ2-1	.	TGTGCCAGCAAGGATGCCGACAATGAGCAGTTCTTC	CASKDADNEQFF
.	TRBV5-8	TRBJ2-7	.	TGTGCCAGCAGCTTGTTTGCCGGTAGCTCCTACGAGCAGTACTTC	CASSLFAGSSYEQYF